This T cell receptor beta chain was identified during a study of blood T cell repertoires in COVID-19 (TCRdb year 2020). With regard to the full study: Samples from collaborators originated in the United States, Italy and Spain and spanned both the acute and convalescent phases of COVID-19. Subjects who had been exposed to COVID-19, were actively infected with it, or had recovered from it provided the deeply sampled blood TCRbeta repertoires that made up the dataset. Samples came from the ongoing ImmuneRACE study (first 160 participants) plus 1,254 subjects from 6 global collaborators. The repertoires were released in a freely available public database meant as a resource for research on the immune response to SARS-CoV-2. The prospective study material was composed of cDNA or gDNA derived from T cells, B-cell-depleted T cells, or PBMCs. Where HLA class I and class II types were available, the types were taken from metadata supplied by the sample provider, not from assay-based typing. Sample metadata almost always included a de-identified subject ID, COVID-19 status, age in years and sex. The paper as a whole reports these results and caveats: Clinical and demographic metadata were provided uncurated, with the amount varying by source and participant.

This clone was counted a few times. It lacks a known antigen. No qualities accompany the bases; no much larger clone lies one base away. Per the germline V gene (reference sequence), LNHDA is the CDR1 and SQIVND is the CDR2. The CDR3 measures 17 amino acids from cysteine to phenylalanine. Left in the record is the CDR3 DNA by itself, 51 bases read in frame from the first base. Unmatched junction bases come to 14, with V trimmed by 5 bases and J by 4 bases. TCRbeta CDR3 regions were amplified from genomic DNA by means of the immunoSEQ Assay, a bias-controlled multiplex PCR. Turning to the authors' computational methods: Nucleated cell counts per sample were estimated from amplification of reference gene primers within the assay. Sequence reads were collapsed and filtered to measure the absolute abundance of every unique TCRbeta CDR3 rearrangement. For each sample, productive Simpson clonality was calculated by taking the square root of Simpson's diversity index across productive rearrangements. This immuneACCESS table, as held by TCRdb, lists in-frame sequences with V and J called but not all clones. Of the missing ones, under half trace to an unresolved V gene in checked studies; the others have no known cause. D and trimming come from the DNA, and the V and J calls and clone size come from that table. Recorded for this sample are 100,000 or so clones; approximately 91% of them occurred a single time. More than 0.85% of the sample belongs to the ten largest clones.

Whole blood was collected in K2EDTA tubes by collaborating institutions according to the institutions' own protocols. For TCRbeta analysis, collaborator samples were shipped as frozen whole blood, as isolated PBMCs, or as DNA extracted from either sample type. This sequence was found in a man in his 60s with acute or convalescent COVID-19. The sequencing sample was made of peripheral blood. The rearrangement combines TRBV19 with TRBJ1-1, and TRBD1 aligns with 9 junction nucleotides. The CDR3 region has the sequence CASSAIGLGQGGTEAFF. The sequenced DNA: TGTGCCAGTAGTGCCATTGGATTGGGACAGGGAGGCACTGAAGCTTTCTTT.